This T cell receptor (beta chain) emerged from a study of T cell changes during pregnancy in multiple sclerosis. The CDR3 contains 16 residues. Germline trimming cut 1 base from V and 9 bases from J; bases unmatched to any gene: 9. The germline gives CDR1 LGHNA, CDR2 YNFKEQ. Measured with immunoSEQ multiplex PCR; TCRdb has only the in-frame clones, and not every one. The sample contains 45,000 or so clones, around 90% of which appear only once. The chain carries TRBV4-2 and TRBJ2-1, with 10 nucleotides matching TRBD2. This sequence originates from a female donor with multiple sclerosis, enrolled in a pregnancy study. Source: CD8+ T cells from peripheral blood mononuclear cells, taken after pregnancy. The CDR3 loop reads CASSQVGLAGAGEQFF. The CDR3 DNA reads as TGTGCCAGCAGCCAAGTAGGGCTAGCGGGGGCAGGTGAGCAGTTCTTC.